The rows below give T cell receptor beta chains drawn from one sample of a study of shared clonotypes between healthy human individuals. Clones were read by immunoSEQ multiplex PCR, and TCRdb kept only the in-frame ones, dropping some. The sample records around 1.5 million clones, around 98% being singletons. Material: naive CD4+ T cells sorted from blood. The source of these receptors is a man under 40 in good health. Both conserved end residues are part of each CDR3. The D gene is left open where the match is weak.

CASSATTVSYEQYF	TRBV9	TRBJ2-7	NA	14
CASSSSVYGYTF	TRBV7-2	TRBJ1-2	NA	12
CASSPKGQYTEAFF	TRBV28	TRBJ1-1	TRBD1	14
CASSLNPGSYGYTF	TRBV11-2	TRBJ1-2	NA	14
CASSLVRPDPLGLNTEAFF	TRBV5-1	TRBJ1-1	NA	19
CASTIAAGAPYEQYF	TRBV28	TRBJ2-7	TRBD2	15
CASSVDKNYGYTF	TRBV9	TRBJ1-2	NA	13
CASSREAGTYEQYF	TRBV5-4	TRBJ2-7	TRBD2	14
CASRSVSSGYNEQFF	TRBV19	TRBJ2-1	TRBD2	15
CASSPSGRRNSEQFF	TRBV5-4	TRBJ2-1	NA	15
CASSLAQPQHF	TRBV28	TRBJ1-5	NA	11
CASSLLQGNNEQYF	TRBV11-2	TRBJ2-7	TRBD1	14
CSAETGPETQYF	TRBV29-1	TRBJ2-5	NA	12
CASRRDRYTDTQYF	TRBV7-2	TRBJ2-3	TRBD1	14
CASSPDRGNEQYF	TRBV5-1	TRBJ2-7	TRBD1	13
CASSPLGQGGAHEQYF	TRBV18	TRBJ2-7	TRBD1	16
CASNIRGSNQPQHF	TRBV2	TRBJ1-5	NA	14
CASSTRQGPWQFF	TRBV7-2	TRBJ2-1	TRBD1	13
CASRTGVAYEQYF	TRBV27	TRBJ2-7	TRBD1	13
CASSLVGTGDEKLFF	TRBV28	TRBJ1-4	TRBD1	15
CASSPSRQGETQYF	TRBV18	TRBJ2-5	TRBD1	14
CASRRTGNETQYF	TRBV19	TRBJ2-5	TRBD1	13
CASSLPGRGYEQYF	TRBV5-1	TRBJ2-7	NA	14
CASGQLGTGFDTQYF	TRBV5-1	TRBJ2-3	TRBD1	15
CASSLGTSEQYF	TRBV28	TRBJ2-7	NA	12
CASSLGQGYYNEQFF	TRBV5-1	TRBJ2-1	TRBD1	15
CASSLVGGNQPQHF	TRBV28	TRBJ1-5	NA	14
CASRLGSSGANVLTF	TRBV19	TRBJ2-6	NA	15
CASSVAGLVSGELFF	TRBV9	TRBJ2-2	TRBD2	15